This T cell receptor beta chain originates from a study of blood T cell repertoires in COVID-19 (dated by TCRdb to about 2020). For the wider study: Samples covering the acute and convalescent phases of COVID-19 were provided by collaborators in the United States, Italy and Spain. A freely available public database, intended as a resource for researchers studying the immune response to SARS-CoV-2, is where the repertoires were released. Samples were obtained from the ongoing ImmuneRACE study (first 160 participants) and from approximately 1,200 subjects provided by 6 global collaborators. Where available, HLA class I and class II types were taken from metadata supplied by the sample provider and were not determined by assay-based typing. The dataset comprised deeply sampled blood TCRbeta repertoires from subjects exposed to, actively infected with, or recovered from COVID-19. The prospective study material was composed of cDNA or gDNA derived from T cells, B-cell-depleted T cells, or PBMCs. The sample metadata nearly always contained a de-identified subject ID, COVID-19 status, age in years and sex. What the work shows at the level of the full study, not this receptor alone: Clinical and demographic metadata were provided uncurated, with the amount varying by source and participant.

TCRbeta CDR3 regions were amplified from genomic DNA by means of the immunoSEQ Assay, a bias-controlled multiplex PCR. In the source study's methods: The number of nucleated cells in each sample was estimated from the amplification of reference gene primers within the assay. To quantify the absolute abundance of each unique TCRbeta CDR3 rearrangement, sequence reads were collapsed and filtered. For each sample, productive Simpson clonality was calculated by taking the square root of Simpson's diversity index across productive rearrangements. TCRdb holds this immuneACCESS table with in-frame rearrangements only. Some clones are missing; in checked studies, unresolved V genes explain under half, and the rest has no known cause. V and J calls and clone size are copied from that table; D and trimming were computed from the DNA. This sample has approximately 100,000 clones in its table, and roughly 90% of those were observed once. The ten largest clonotypes hold around 4.2% of the sample.

CDR1 and CDR2, per the germline V gene (reference sequence), are LGHDT and YNNKEL. Here V drops 6 bases and J drops 10 bases, and the junction holds 12 bases not matched to any gene. The CDR3 holds 14 amino acids from the cysteine to the phenylalanine. Just CDR3 DNA is preserved here, 42 bases in frame from base 1. In Seattle, one collaborating source enrolled patients while the infection was active and tracked those patients longitudinally over the course of disease. The collaborating institutions used their own protocols to collect whole blood in K2EDTA tubes. For TCRbeta analysis, collaborator samples were shipped as frozen whole blood, as isolated PBMCs, or as DNA extracted from either sample type. Worth noting for this clone: The antigen it binds to is not known. The input lacks base qualities; no much larger clone sits a single base away.

The sequence derives from a human donor with COVID-19, enrolled during active disease. The donor label of this sample is uncertain. Recombination joined TRBV3-1 (or the pseudogene TRBV3-2) with TRBJ2-1, with 7 bases aligning to TRBD1. The source material was peripheral blood. The bases read TGTGCCAGCAGAAGTACAGGGGCAGGGGTCGAGCAGTTCTTC. The translation is CASRSTGAGVEQFF.